This T cell receptor beta chain was recovered during a study of CD8 T cells in Susac syndrome. The V and J ends lost 8 bases and 3 bases, in that order; junction bases with no gene match: 10. Germline V gene sequence: CDR1 LGHDT, CDR2 YNNKEL (reference sequence). CDR3 size: 15 residues. The RNA input was roughly 0.45 to 1 ug, and it was reverse transcribed with random hexamers. immunoSEQ multiplex PCR amplified TCR beta CDR3 across 54 Vbeta, 13 Jbeta. From the immunoSEQ multiplex PCR reads, TCRdb called clonotypes with MiXCR, one entry per CDR3 protein. The sample lists tens of thousands of distinct CDR3 sequences; 96% were seen once. Sequencing of TCR beta was performed on blood CD8+ T cells and on blood CD4+ T cells. While CD8+ and CD4+ T cells were isolated negatively, TEMRA cells were enriched by FACS.

The receptor comes from a human donor with multiple sclerosis. The chain uses TRBV3-1 and TRBJ2-7; 10 nucleotides align to TRBD1. Sequenced sample: CD4+ T cells from PBMCs. CDR3 coding DNA: TGTGCCAGCTCCCCCCCGGGACAGGGGTACTACGAGCAGTACTTC. Translated, it gives CASSPPGQGYYEQYF.